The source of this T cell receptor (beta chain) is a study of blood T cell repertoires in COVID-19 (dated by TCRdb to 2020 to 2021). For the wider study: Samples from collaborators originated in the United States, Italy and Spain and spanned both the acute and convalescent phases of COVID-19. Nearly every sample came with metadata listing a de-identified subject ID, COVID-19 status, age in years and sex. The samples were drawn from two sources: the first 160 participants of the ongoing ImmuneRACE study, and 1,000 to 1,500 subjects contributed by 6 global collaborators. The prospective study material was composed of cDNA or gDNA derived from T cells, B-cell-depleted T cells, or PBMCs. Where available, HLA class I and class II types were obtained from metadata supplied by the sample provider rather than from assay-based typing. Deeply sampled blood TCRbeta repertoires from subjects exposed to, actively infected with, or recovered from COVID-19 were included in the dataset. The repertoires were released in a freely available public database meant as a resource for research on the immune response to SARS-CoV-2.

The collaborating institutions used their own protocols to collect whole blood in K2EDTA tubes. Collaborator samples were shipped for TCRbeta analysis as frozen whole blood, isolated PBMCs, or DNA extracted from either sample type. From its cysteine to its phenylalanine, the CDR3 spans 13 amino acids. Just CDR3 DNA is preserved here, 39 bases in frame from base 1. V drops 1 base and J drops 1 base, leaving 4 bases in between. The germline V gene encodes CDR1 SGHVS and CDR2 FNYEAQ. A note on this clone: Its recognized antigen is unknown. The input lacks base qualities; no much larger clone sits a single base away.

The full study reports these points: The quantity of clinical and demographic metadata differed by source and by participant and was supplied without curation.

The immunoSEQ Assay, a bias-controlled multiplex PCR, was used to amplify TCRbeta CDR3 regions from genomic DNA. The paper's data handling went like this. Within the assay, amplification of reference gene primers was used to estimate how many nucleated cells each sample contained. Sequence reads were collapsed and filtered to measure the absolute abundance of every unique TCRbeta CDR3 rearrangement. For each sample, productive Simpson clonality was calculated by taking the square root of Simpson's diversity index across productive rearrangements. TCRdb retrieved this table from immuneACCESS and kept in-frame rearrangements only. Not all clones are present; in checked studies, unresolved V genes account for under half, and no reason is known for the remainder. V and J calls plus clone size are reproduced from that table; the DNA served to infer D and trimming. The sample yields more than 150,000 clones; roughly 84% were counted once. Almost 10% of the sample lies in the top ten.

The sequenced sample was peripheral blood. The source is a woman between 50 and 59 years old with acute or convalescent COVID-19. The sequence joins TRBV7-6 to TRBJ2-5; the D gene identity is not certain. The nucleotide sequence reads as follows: TGTGCCAGCAGCTTAGGTCTCCAAGAGACCCAGTACTTC. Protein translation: CASSLGLQETQYF. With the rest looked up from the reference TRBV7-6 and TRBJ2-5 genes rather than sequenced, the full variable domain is GAGVSQSPRYKVTKRGQDVALRCDPISGHVSLYWYRQALGQGPEFLTYFNYEAQQDKSGLPNDRFSAERPEGSISTLTIQRTEQRDSAMYRCASSLGLQETQYFGPGTRLLVL.